Listed here are 24 T cell receptor beta chains from one sample, sequenced in a study of shared clonotypes between healthy human individuals. TCRdb's copy holds only in-frame clones and misses some; the assay was immunoSEQ multiplex PCR. The table has 550,000 to 850,000 clones, approximately 72% seen once. The specimen sequenced was memory CD4+ T cells sorted from blood. Subset: CD45RA-negative fraction. The receptors originated from a woman younger than 45 in good health.

The chain couples TRBV28 to TRBJ2-7, with D hard to call. The germline gives CDR1 MDHEN, CDR2 SYDVKM. Trimming shortened V by 6 bases and J by 3 bases, and 18 bases separated the two germline ends. This CDR3 comprises 15 residues. The CDR3 region is CASRSKMKRYYEQYF. The CDR3 nucleotides are TGTGCCAGCAGGTCAAAGATGAAGAGGTACTACGAGCAGTACTTC.

In regard to this clone: Just one base apart from a much larger clone, this may be a read error. This chain uses TRBV28 with TRBJ2-7; tentative D call: TRBD1 (6 bases). Germline values: CDR1 MDHEN, CDR2 SYDVKM. This CDR3 is built from 14 residues. V gave up 5 bases and J gave up 2 bases, with 13 bases separating them. The CDR3 DNA is TGTGCCAGCAGTCCAGGGGTTGGGACCTACGAGCAGTACTTC. Amino acids: CASSPGVGTYEQYF.

The CDR3 sequence: CASSSWGSNQPQHF. CDR3 bases: TGTGCCAGCAGCTCGTGGGGTAGCAATCAGCCCCAGCATTTT. The chain links TRBV6-5 to TRBJ1-5; D gene uncertain. Trimming stripped 6 bases from V and 0 bases from J, with 9 bases between. Germline V gene lookup returns CDR1 MNHEY and CDR2 SVGAGI. This CDR3 has 14 residues.

The rearrangement joins TRBV28 to TRBJ2-3; 9 nucleotides line up with TRBD1. J was trimmed by 2 bases and V by 5 bases; bases with no gene match: 8. CDR1 and CDR2 from the germline V gene are MDHEN and SYDVKM. This CDR3 is 16 amino acids long. The CDR3 nucleotides are TGTGCCAGCAGTCTCGCGGGACAGGGCATCACAGATACGCAGTATTTT. Its translation: CASSLAGQGITDTQYF.

The chain joins TRBV7-8 to TRBJ2-7; possible D gene TRBD2, 6 bases. Germline-derived CDR1 and CDR2 are SGHVS and FQNEAQ. This CDR3 has 18 residues. Trimming removed 5 bases at V and 2 bases at J, with 25 bases between. CDR3 protein: CASSRGSVMGGFAYEQYF. CDR3 bases: TGTGCCAGCAGCCGTGGGTCCGTCATGGGGGGTTTCGCCTACGAGCAGTACTTC. Drawing the rest from reference TRBV7-8 and TRBJ2-7, the complete variable domain is GAGVSQSPRYKVAKRGQDVALRCDPISGHVSLFWYQQALGQGPEFLTYFQNEAQLDKSGLPSDRFFAERPEGSVSTLKIQRTQQEDSAVYLCASSRGSVMGGFAYEQYFGPGTRLTVT.

The CDR3: CASKMTGAPSYNEQFF. CDR3 in DNA: TGTGCCAGCAAAATGACAGGGGCCCCCTCCTACAATGAGCAGTTCTTC. This rearrangement joins TRBV28 to TRBJ2-1; 8 bases align to TRBD1. V was pared by 7 bases and J by 0 bases, with 8 bases of the junction left unmatched. The CDR3 covers 16 residues. The germline V gene has CDR1 MDHEN and CDR2 SYDVKM. Together with reference TRBV28 and TRBJ2-1, the CDR3 gives the full variable domain: DVKVTQSSRYLVKRTGEKVFLECVQDMDHENMFWYRQDPGLGLRLIYFSYDVKMKEKGDIPEGYSVSREKKERFSLILESASTNQTSMYLCASKMTGAPSYNEQFFGPGTRLTVL.

The genes are TRBV5-1 and TRBJ2-1; D is ambiguous. V was pared by 0 bases and J by 5 bases, with 9 bases between. The CDR3 covers 14 residues. Germline V lookup: CDR1 SGHRS, CDR2 YFSETQ. CDR3 amino acids: CASSLAIGDNEQFF. Written as DNA, the CDR3 is TGCGCCAGCAGCTTGGCCATAGGCGACAATGAGCAGTTCTTC. Drawing the rest from reference TRBV5-1 and TRBJ2-1, the complete variable domain is KAGVTQTPRYLIKTRGQQVTLSCSPISGHRSVSWYQQTPGQGLQFLFEYFSETQRNKGNFPGRFSGRQFSNSRSEMNVSTLELGDSALYLCASSLAIGDNEQFFGPGTRLTVL.

This chain connects TRBV9 to TRBJ1-3, with TRBD1 as a possible D gene (6 bases). This CDR3 comprises 16 residues. V was shortened by 3 bases and J by 4 bases, with 17 bases between the two germline ends. Germline V gives CDR1 SGDLS, CDR2 YYNGEE. The CDR3 protein is CASSGSIGGRGNTIYF. The CDR3 bases are TGTGCCAGCAGCGGCTCGATCGGGGGGCGAGGAAACACCATATATTTT.

V usage is TRBV14 and J usage is TRBJ1-4; TRBD1 agrees at 7 bases. The CDR3 has 17 residues. Trimming cost V 1 base and J 11 bases; bases outside gene matches: 16. The germline gives CDR1 SGHDN, CDR2 FVKESK. The CDR3 nucleotides are TGTGCCAGCAGCCAAGTAACCGTCGGAGGGGGCGGAGGTAAACTGTTTTTT. This sequence encodes CASSQVTVGGGGGKLFF.

V is TRBV12-2 and J is TRBJ2-1. TRBV12-2 is recorded as a pseudogene. This CDR3 region has 15 residues. The CDR3 DNA follows: TGTGCAAGTCGCTCCGTTGTGCGAGCAAAGGGGGGGCAGTTCTTC. Translating gives CASRSVVRAKGGQFF.

This clone was seen once. The chain is built from TRBV5-5 and TRBJ2-5; 8 bases are shared with TRBD2. Losses at the gene ends were 0 bases for V and 2 bases for J; bases not matched to a gene: 6. Germline loops: CDR1 SGHKS, CDR2 YYEKEE (reference sequence). This CDR3 spans 16 amino acids. Here the CDR3 reads CASSLASGTRQETQYF. DNA of the CDR3: TGTGCCAGCAGCTTGGCCTCCGGGACTAGACAAGAGACCCAGTACTTC.

The chain couples TRBV18 to TRBJ2-6; possible D gene TRBD1, 5 bases. Germline loops: CDR1 KGHSH, CDR2 LQKENI. CDR3 size: 16 residues. V lost 5 bases, J lost 0 bases, and 11 bases lay in between. This CDR3 is CASSVTGSSGANVLTF. The CDR3 DNA sequence: TGTGCCAGCTCAGTTACAGGAAGCTCTGGGGCCAACGTCCTGACTTTC.

This chain joins TRBV2 and TRBJ2-2; possibly TRBD1 for D (6 bases). V shed 8 bases and J shed 1 base, with 11 bases lying between them. The CDR3 contains 14 residues. Per the germline V gene, CDR1 is SNHLY and CDR2 is FYNNEI. In DNA, the CDR3 is TGTGCCAGCCAGGCACAGGGGAACACCGGGGAGCTGTTTTTT. Its protein product is CASQAQGNTGELFF.

The gene calls are TRBV19 and TRBJ2-5; 10 nucleotides line up with TRBD1. V lost 5 bases and J lost 0; bases outside the gene matches: 6. The CDR3 contains 16 residues. Germline values: CDR1 LNHDA, CDR2 SQIVND (reference sequence). The CDR3, as DNA: TGTGCCAGTAGTTCCGGGACAGGGGTATACCAAGAGACCCAGTACTTC. This encodes CASSSGTGVYQETQYF.

This clone was observed a handful of times. The identical CDR3 is also encoded by other nucleotide sequences in the sample. The chain combines TRBV5-1 with TRBJ2-1; D possibly corresponds to TRBD2 (6 bases). CDR3 length equals 15 residues. Germline-derived CDR1 and CDR2 are SGHRS and YFSETQ. V was cut by 0 bases and J by 1 base, with 8 bases left in between. The CDR3 DNA reads TGCGCCAGCAGCTTGGGTAGCGGTTCCTACAATGAGCAGTTCTTC. Residues: CASSLGSGSYNEQFF.

Regarding this clone: A read error may be the cause here, since a much bigger clone is one base away. The sample carries other DNA sequences with the same CDR3. The chain recombines TRBV5-1 with TRBJ1-3; D perhaps matches TRBD1 (5 bases). CDR3 length: 14 residues. The germline V and J ends were trimmed by 4 bases and 0 bases, with 8 bases remaining between them. Germline V lookup: CDR1 SGHRS, CDR2 YFSETQ. The CDR3 nucleotides are TGCGCCAGCAGCCCAGGGACCTCTGGAAACACCATATATTTT. It encodes CASSPGTSGNTIYF.

V and J are TRBV5-4 and TRBJ2-1, with 7 nucleotides matching TRBD2. V was clipped by 5 bases and J by 9 bases; unmatched bases: 14. CDR1 is SGHNT, CDR2 YYREEE, per germline (reference sequence). The CDR3 runs 15 residues. In nucleotides, the CDR3 is TGTGCCAGCAGAGGCGGACTAGGGGAGATGGGTGAGCAGTTCTTC. Encoded protein: CASRGGLGEMGEQFF.

The gene calls are TRBV11-2 and TRBJ1-3; 8 bases align to TRBD1. The length of the CDR3 is 17 residues. Germline values: CDR1 SGHAT, CDR2 FQNNGV. V lost 2 bases, J lost 3 bases, and 9 bases stayed unmatched. The CDR3 nucleotides are TGTGCCAGCAGCTTACCCCACCAGGGGGCAGATGGAAACACCATATATTTT. Its protein product is CASSLPHQGADGNTIYF.

As regards this clone: A much larger clonotype is one base distant, so this may be a read error. Other DNA variants within this sample encode the same CDR3. The genes are TRBV5-1 and TRBJ2-1; D gene ambiguous. V was pared by 2 bases and J by 0 bases, with 9 bases between. Germline loops: CDR1 SGHRS, CDR2 YFSETQ. The CDR3 consists of 15 residues. Written as DNA, the CDR3 is TGCGCCAGCAGCTTAGACGCCAGCTCCTACAATGAGCAGTTCTTC. Its translation is CASSLDASSYNEQFF.

The CDR3 spells CASSQTSGRDRNEQFF. CDR3 in DNA: TGCGCCAGCAGCCAGACTAGCGGGAGGGATAGGAATGAGCAGTTCTTC. The chain couples TRBV10-1 to TRBJ2-1; 14 nucleotides align to TRBD2. With 6 bases clipped from V and 7 bases from J, the junction kept 8 bases outside the gene matches. This CDR3 has 16 amino acids. The germline V gene encodes CDR1 WNHNN and CDR2 SYGVQD (reference sequence).

This clone has just a few counts. This rearrangement joins TRBV6-5 to TRBJ2-5; D gene uncertain. From germline, CDR1 is MNHEY and CDR2 SVGAGI. The CDR3 contains 12 residues. V was clipped by 10 bases and J by 2 bases, with 11 bases between them. The CDR3 nucleotides read TGTGCCACCACAGAGTCGCAAGAGACCCAGTACTTC. Translation gives CATTESQETQYF.

The rearrangement joins TRBV4-2 to TRBJ1-1; D may be TRBD1 (5 bases). Germline V CDR1 and CDR2: LGHNA, YNFKEQ. The length of the CDR3 is 15 residues. V was pared by 2 bases and J by 1 base, with 11 bases between. DNA of the CDR3: TGTGCCAGCAGCCAACGACAGCCTTCGAACACTGAAGCTTTCTTT. Encoded protein: CASSQRQPSNTEAFF.

The chain is built from TRBV4-2 and TRBJ2-3; D is ambiguous. With 1 base removed from V and 4 bases from J, the gap between germline ends came to 15 bases. The CDR3 extends over 16 amino acids. Per germline, CDR1 LGHNA and CDR2 YNFKEQ. CDR3 in amino acids: CASSQVQREGSDTQYF. The CDR3 bases are TGTGCCAGCAGCCAAGTTCAACGCGAAGGATCAGATACGCAGTATTTT.

The rearrangement links TRBV19 to TRBJ2-7, with D perhaps given as TRBD1 or TRBD2 (7 bases each). The CDR3 contains 15 residues. The germline gives CDR1 LNHDA, CDR2 SQIVND (reference sequence). Deletions cut 4 bases from V and 2 bases from J, with 15 bases between. This chain's CDR3 is CASSTQGGSPYEQYF. CDR3 DNA: TGTGCCAGTAGTACTCAGGGGGGGAGTCCCTACGAGCAGTACTTC.